The rows below give T cell receptor beta chains drawn from one sample of a study of shared clonotypes between healthy human individuals. The assay was immunoSEQ multiplex PCR, and TCRdb's table has in-frame clones only and misses some. The table includes a few million clones, roughly nine tenths detected once. Material: naive CD4+ T cells sorted from blood. The source is a man aged 18 to 30 in good health. Both conserved end residues are part of each CDR3. The order of the fields is J gene, clone size, D gene, V gene, CDR3 protein, CDR3 DNA. D genes are given only for firm matches. A row's size may be missing; if present it is once, few, many or a size class.

J: TRBJ2-3
size: NA
D: TRBD2
V: TRBV27
CDR3: CASSLGLAGGGTDTQYF
DNA: TGTGCCAGCAGTTTAGGGCTAGCGGGGGGAGGCACAGATACGCAGTATTTT

J: TRBJ2-1
size: NA
D: TRBD2
V: TRBV6-1
CDR3: CASSERGLAGYNEQFF
DNA: TGTGCCAGCAGTGAAAGGGGACTAGCGGGATACAATGAGCAGTTCTTC

J: TRBJ2-2
size: NA
D: NA
V: TRBV6-1
CDR3: CASSSGTRNTGELFF
DNA: TGTGCCAGCAGTTCCGGGACGAGGAACACCGGGGAGCTGTTTTTT

J: TRBJ2-7
size: NA
D: NA
V: TRBV5-4
CDR3: CASSLGGNRYEQYF
DNA: TGTGCCAGCAGCTTGGGTGGGAACCGCTACGAGCAGTACTTC

J: TRBJ2-3
size: NA
D: NA
V: TRBV7-2
CDR3: CASSLTPSTDTQYF
DNA: TGTGCCAGCAGCTTGACCCCCAGCACAGATACGCAGTATTTT

J: TRBJ1-1
size: NA
D: NA
V: TRBV7-9
CDR3: CASSLEWSNTEAFF
DNA: TGTGCCAGCAGCTTAGAGTGGTCGAACACTGAAGCTTTCTTT

J: TRBJ2-1
size: NA
D: NA
V: TRBV11-2
CDR3: CASRFDYNEQFF
DNA: TGTGCCAGCAGGTTCGACTACAATGAGCAGTTCTTC

J: TRBJ2-7
size: NA
D: NA
V: TRBV19
CDR3: CASSIDLGDNYEQYF
DNA: TGTGCCAGTAGTATAGATTTAGGGGACAACTACGAGCAGTACTTC

J: TRBJ1-3
size: NA
D: TRBD1
V: TRBV5-1
CDR3: CASSPGTGAGNTIYF
DNA: TGCGCCAGCAGCCCCGGGACAGGGGCCGGAAACACCATATATTTT

J: TRBJ1-1
size: NA
D: NA
V: TRBV5-1
CDR3: CASSGRLNTEAFF
DNA: TGCGCCAGCAGCGGACGGCTGAACACTGAAGCTTTCTTT

J: TRBJ1-1
size: NA
D: NA
V: TRBV6-5
CDR3: CASSPSGTAHTEAFF
DNA: TGTGCCAGCAGCCCCTCGGGAACCGCGCACACTGAAGCTTTCTTT

J: TRBJ2-2
size: once
D: NA
V: TRBV7-9
CDR3: CASSDRRMNTGELFF
DNA: TGTGCCAGCAGCGATCGGAGAATGAACACCGGGGAGCTGTTTTTT

J: TRBJ1-6
size: once
D: NA
V: TRBV11-2
CDR3: CASSLMGGAGSPLHF
DNA: TGTGCCAGCAGCTTGATGGGGGGCGCAGGGTCACCCCTCCACTTT

J: TRBJ1-1
size: NA
D: NA
V: TRBV14
CDR3: CASSQFKGAENTEAFF
DNA: TGTGCCAGCAGCCAATTTAAAGGGGCTGAGAACACTGAAGCTTTCTTT

J: TRBJ2-7
size: NA
D: TRBD1
V: TRBV6-5
CDR3: CASSYQDRGWQYF
DNA: TGTGCCAGCAGTTACCAAGACAGGGGTTGGCAGTACTTC

J: TRBJ1-1
size: NA
D: NA
V: TRBV10-3
CDR3: CAISSEERTEAFF
DNA: TGTGCCATCAGTTCCGAGGAGCGCACTGAAGCTTTCTTT

J: TRBJ1-2
size: NA
D: NA
V: TRBV21-1
CDR3: CASSKGQGRYYGYTF
DNA: TGTGCCAGCAGCAAAGGACAAGGGAGGTACTATGGCTACACCTTC

J: TRBJ1-2
size: NA
D: TRBD1
V: TRBV19
CDR3: CASITGTAANYGYTF
DNA: TGTGCCAGCATAACCGGGACAGCCGCTAACTATGGCTACACCTTC

J: TRBJ2-5
size: NA
D: NA
V: TRBV5-4
CDR3: CASSLVSSGSSETQYF
DNA: TGTGCCAGCAGCTTGGTCTCCTCCGGCAGCTCAGAGACCCAGTACTTC

J: TRBJ2-1
size: NA
D: NA
V: TRBV7-9
CDR3: CASSFDKNNEQFF
DNA: TGTGCCAGCAGCTTTGACAAGAACAATGAGCAGTTCTTC

J: TRBJ2-1
size: once
D: TRBD2
V: TRBV7-8
CDR3: CASGSASGRNEEQFF
DNA: TGTGCCTCGGGCTCAGCTAGCGGGAGGAATGAGGAGCAGTTCTTC

J: TRBJ2-5
size: NA
D: TRBD2
V: TRBV7-8
CDR3: CASSEGLAKETQYF
DNA: TGTGCCAGCAGCGAGGGACTAGCGAAAGAGACCCAGTACTTC

J: TRBJ1-5
size: few
D: NA
V: TRBV27
CDR3: CASSLWPPGGNQPQHF
DNA: TGTGCCAGCAGTTTATGGCCCCCGGGCGGCAATCAGCCCCAGCATTTT

J: TRBJ1-5
size: few
D: TRBD1
V: TRBV6-5
CDR3: CASSRQGGQPQHF
DNA: TGTGCCAGTTCAAGACAGGGGGGTCAGCCCCAGCATTTT

J: TRBJ1-3
size: NA
D: NA
V: TRBV7-8
CDR3: CASSLSTQNTIYF
DNA: TGTGCCAGCAGCTTATCCACACAAAACACCATATATTTT

J: TRBJ2-3
size: NA
D: NA
V: TRBV4-3
CDR3: CASSQGPSTYGDTQYF
DNA: TGCGCCAGCAGCCAAGGCCCTAGCACCTATGGGGATACGCAGTATTTT

J: TRBJ2-1
size: NA
D: NA
V: TRBV5-1
CDR3: CASSPRVEGEQFF
DNA: TGCGCCAGCAGCCCCAGGGTCGAAGGTGAGCAGTTCTTC

J: TRBJ1-5
size: once
D: NA
V: TRBV19
CDR3: CASRVLVVDDDQPQHF
DNA: TGTGCCAGTAGGGTCCTTGTAGTTGACGATGATCAGCCCCAGCATTTT

J: TRBJ2-2
size: NA
D: NA
V: TRBV6-4
CDR3: CASSVTLTNTGELFF
DNA: TGTGCCAGCAGCGTGACTTTGACTAACACCGGGGAGCTGTTTTTT

J: TRBJ2-1
size: once
D: NA
V: TRBV18
CDR3: CASSPGPTQYNEQFF
DNA: TGTGCCAGCTCACCGGGACCCACCCAGTACAATGAGCAGTTCTTC

J: TRBJ2-5
size: NA
D: NA
V: TRBV21-1
CDR3: CASKAGGRAETQYF
DNA: TGTGCCAGCAAAGCCGGGGGAAGGGCGGAGACCCAGTACTTC

J: TRBJ1-1
size: NA
D: NA
V: TRBV19
CDR3: CASSSLGKTNTEAFF
DNA: TGTGCCAGTAGTAGCCTAGGGAAAACGAACACTGAAGCTTTCTTT

J: TRBJ1-4
size: NA
D: NA
V: TRBV6-1
CDR3: CASSDGQLLGEKLFF
DNA: TGTGCCAGCAGTGATGGACAGCTTCTAGGCGAAAAACTGTTTTTT

J: TRBJ1-4
size: NA
D: NA
V: TRBV11-2
CDR3: CASTPGGTRGEKLFF
DNA: TGTGCCAGCACCCCAGGCGGGACAAGGGGTGAAAAACTGTTTTTT

J: TRBJ2-3
size: NA
D: TRBD2
V: TRBV4-2
CDR3: CASSQEGGRADTQYF
DNA: TGTGCCAGCAGCCAAGAGGGGGGGAGGGCAGATACGCAGTATTTT

J: TRBJ1-5
size: NA
D: NA
V: TRBV4-3
CDR3: CASSQDLGQPQHF
DNA: TGCGCCAGCAGCCAAGATTTGGGTCAGCCCCAGCATTTT

J: TRBJ2-1
size: few
D: NA
V: TRBV4-1
CDR3: CASSQGYNEQFF
DNA: TGCGCCAGCAGCCAAGGATACAATGAGCAGTTCTTC

J: TRBJ1-5
size: few
D: NA
V: TRBV7-8
CDR3: CASRRTATQPQHF
DNA: TGTGCCAGCAGGAGGACCGCTACTCAGCCCCAGCATTTT

J: TRBJ1-4
size: NA
D: NA
V: TRBV27
CDR3: CASSLGREKLFF
DNA: TGTGCCAGCAGTTTGGGCAGGGAAAAACTGTTTTTT

J: TRBJ2-2
size: NA
D: TRBD2
V: TRBV6-6
CDR3: CASSPSGSNTGELFF
DNA: TGTGCCAGCAGTCCTAGCGGCTCGAACACCGGGGAGCTGTTTTTT

J: TRBJ1-1
size: NA
D: NA
V: TRBV6-6
CDR3: CASSYRHPETEAFF
DNA: TGTGCCAGCAGTTACCGGCACCCAGAGACTGAAGCTTTCTTT

J: TRBJ1-6
size: NA
D: TRBD1
V: TRBV10-3
CDR3: CAISESEGASPLHF
DNA: TGTGCCATCAGTGAATCCGAGGGGGCTTCACCCCTCCACTTT

J: TRBJ1-1
size: once
D: NA
V: TRBV6-6
CDR3: CASSYRAEYTEAFF
DNA: TGTGCCAGCAGTTATAGGGCAGAATACACTGAAGCTTTCTTT

J: TRBJ2-3
size: NA
D: NA
V: TRBV5-1
CDR3: CASSSSLGTFLGDTQYF
DNA: TGCGCCAGCAGCTCCTCCCTAGGGACCTTCCTAGGAGATACGCAGTATTTT

J: TRBJ1-5
size: few
D: NA
V: TRBV9
CDR3: CASSVAWGQSNQPQHF
DNA: TGTGCCAGCAGCGTAGCTTGGGGTCAATCCAATCAGCCCCAGCATTTT

J: TRBJ2-3
size: NA
D: TRBD2
V: TRBV19
CDR3: CASMGTSGLTDTQYF
DNA: TGTGCCAGTATGGGGACTAGCGGACTCACAGATACGCAGTATTTT

J: TRBJ1-1
size: NA
D: NA
V: TRBV10-3
CDR3: CAISDLRDPPNAFF
DNA: TGTGCCATCAGTGATCTTCGGGACCCTCCGAACGCTTTCTTT

J: TRBJ2-7
size: NA
D: NA
V: TRBV10-3
CDR3: CAISDGDPYEQYF
DNA: TGTGCCATCAGTGATGGGGACCCCTACGAGCAGTACTTC

J: TRBJ2-6
size: few
D: NA
V: TRBV30
CDR3: CAWSPGANVLTF
DNA: TGTGCCTGGAGTCCTGGGGCCAACGTCCTGACTTTC

J: TRBJ2-5
size: NA
D: NA
V: TRBV2
CDR3: CASLGETQYF
DNA: TGTGCCAGCTTAGGAGAGACCCAGTACTTC

J: TRBJ2-3
size: NA
D: NA
V: TRBV12-5
CDR3: CASGTYVGHEADTQYF
DNA: TGTGCTAGTGGGACCTATGTCGGGCACGAGGCAGATACGCAGTATTTT

J: TRBJ2-1
size: NA
D: TRBD1
V: TRBV9
CDR3: CASSVDRGLYNEQFF
DNA: TGTGCCAGCAGCGTAGACAGGGGGCTCTACAATGAGCAGTTCTTC

J: TRBJ2-7
size: NA
D: NA
V: TRBV6-5
CDR3: CASSRGGAYEQYF
DNA: TGTGCCAGCAGCCGAGGGGGGGCCTACGAGCAGTACTTC

J: TRBJ1-2
size: NA
D: TRBD1
V: TRBV25-1
CDR3: CASSDSGTGLAYGYTF
DNA: TGTGCCAGCAGTGATTCCGGGACAGGGTTGGCCTATGGCTACACCTTC

J: TRBJ1-6
size: NA
D: NA
V: TRBV6-5
CDR3: CASSYLPSSYNSPLHF
DNA: TGTGCCAGCAGTTACTTGCCGAGCTCCTATAATTCACCCCTCCACTTT